This TCR beta chain came from a study of cytomegalovirus exposure and HLA in healthy donors. Whole-study results and caveats: In an earlier analysis, most TCR beta V segments were productive about 87% or about 30% of the time. Later on, analysis showed that most CMV-associated TCR beta chains appeared to be HLA-restricted.

These donors, healthy bone marrow donors, were studied. The sample holds a few counts of this clone. Its antigen is as yet unknown. This PCR relied on a set of 60 Vbeta primers and 13 Jbeta primers. Profiling relied on immunoSEQ multiplex PCR, and the TCRdb table lists in-frame clones only, not all of them. The sample contains roughly 71,000 clones, 55% to 65% of which appear only once. Germline trimming cut 6 bases from V and 0 bases from J; bases unmatched to any gene: 8. This CDR3 spans 15 amino acids. In germline, CDR1 is MNHNY, CDR2 SVGAGI (reference sequence). This chain joins TRBV6-6 and TRBJ2-7; 7 bases agree with TRBD1. The sequencing input was PBMCs. This TCR came from a man in his thirties or forties in good health and CMV-seronegative. In nucleotides, the CDR3 is TGTGCCAGCAGCGACGGGACAGCAAGCTCCTACGAGCAGTACTTC. This gives the protein CASSDGTASSYEQYF.